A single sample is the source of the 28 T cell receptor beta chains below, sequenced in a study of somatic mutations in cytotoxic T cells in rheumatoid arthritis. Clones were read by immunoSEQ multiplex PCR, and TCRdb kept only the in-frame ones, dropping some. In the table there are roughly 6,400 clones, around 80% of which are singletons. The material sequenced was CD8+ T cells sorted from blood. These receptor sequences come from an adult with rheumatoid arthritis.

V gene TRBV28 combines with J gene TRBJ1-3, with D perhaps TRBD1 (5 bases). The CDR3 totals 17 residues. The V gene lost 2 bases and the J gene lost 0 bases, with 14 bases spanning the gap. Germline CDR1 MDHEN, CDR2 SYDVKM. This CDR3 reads CASSLGSSGGSGNTIYF. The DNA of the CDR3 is TGTGCCAGCAGTTTAGGATCGTCTGGGGGCTCTGGAAACACCATATATTTT.

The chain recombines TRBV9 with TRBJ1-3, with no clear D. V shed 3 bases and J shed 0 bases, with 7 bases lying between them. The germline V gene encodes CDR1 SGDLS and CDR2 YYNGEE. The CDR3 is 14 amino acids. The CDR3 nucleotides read TGTGCCAGCAGCGCCTGGAGCTCTGGAAACACCATATATTTT. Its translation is CASSAWSSGNTIYF.

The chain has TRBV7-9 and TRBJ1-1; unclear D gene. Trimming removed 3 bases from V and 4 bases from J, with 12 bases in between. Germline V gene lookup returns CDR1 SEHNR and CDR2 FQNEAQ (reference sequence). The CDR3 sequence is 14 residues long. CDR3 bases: TGTGCCAGCAGCTTTCGATGGGGAGCCACTGAAGCTTTCTTT. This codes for CASSFRWGATEAFF.

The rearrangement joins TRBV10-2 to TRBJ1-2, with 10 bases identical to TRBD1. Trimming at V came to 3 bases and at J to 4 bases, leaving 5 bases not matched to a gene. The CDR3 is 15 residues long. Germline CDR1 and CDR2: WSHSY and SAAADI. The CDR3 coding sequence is TGCGCCAGCAGTGATGGGACAGGGGACATCTATGGCTACACCTTC. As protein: CASSDGTGDIYGYTF.

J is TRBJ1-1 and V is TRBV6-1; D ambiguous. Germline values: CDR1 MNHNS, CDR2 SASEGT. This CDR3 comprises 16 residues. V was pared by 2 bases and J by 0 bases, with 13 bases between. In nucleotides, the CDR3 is TGTGCCAGCAGTGAACCTCGGTACAGTTTGAACACTGAAGCTTTCTTT. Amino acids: CASSEPRYSLNTEAFF.

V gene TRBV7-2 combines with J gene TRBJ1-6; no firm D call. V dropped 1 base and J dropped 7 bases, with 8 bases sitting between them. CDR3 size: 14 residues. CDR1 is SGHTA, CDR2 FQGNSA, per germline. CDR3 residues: CASSLGTMNSPLHF. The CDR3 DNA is TGTGCCAGCAGCTTAGGGACTATGAATTCACCCCTCCACTTT.

CDR3 DNA sequence: TGTGCCAGTAGTATAGGCGGCGGTCAGGGTTCCTACGAGCAGTACTTC. Amino acids: CASSIGGGQGSYEQYF. This chain joins TRBV19 and TRBJ2-7, with TRBD1 as a possible D gene (5 bases). The CDR3 sequence is 16 residues long. V lost 1 base and J lost 1, with 14 bases in between. Germline V gene sequence: CDR1 LNHDA, CDR2 SQIVND (reference sequence).

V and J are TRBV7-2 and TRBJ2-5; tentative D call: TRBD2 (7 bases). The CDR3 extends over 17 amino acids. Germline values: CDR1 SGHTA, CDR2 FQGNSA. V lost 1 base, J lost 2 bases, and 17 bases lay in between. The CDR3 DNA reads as TGTGCCAGCAGCTTAGGAGGGGGGGTCGGCGTTCAAGAGACCCAGTACTTC. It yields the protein CASSLGGGVGVQETQYF.

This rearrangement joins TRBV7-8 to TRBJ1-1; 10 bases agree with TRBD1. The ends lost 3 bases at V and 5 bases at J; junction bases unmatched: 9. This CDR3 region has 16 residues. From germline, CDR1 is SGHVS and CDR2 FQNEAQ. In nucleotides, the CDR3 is TGTGCCAGCAGCTTCCGCTTGACAGGGGGCGTAACTGAAGCTTTCTTT. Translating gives CASSFRLTGGVTEAFF.

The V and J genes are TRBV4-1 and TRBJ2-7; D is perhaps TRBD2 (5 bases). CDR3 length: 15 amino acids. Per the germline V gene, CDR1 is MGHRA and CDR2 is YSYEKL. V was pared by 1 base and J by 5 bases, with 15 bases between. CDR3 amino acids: CASSQVPNAGDEQYF. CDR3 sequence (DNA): TGCGCCAGCAGCCAAGTCCCTAACGCGGGCGACGAGCAGTACTTC.

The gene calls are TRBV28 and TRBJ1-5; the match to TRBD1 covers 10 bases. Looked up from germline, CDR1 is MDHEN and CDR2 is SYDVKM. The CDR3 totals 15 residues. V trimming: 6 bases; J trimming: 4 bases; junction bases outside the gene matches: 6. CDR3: CASSPGDRGNQPQHF. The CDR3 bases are TGTGCCAGCAGCCCCGGGGACAGGGGAAATCAGCCCCAGCATTTT.

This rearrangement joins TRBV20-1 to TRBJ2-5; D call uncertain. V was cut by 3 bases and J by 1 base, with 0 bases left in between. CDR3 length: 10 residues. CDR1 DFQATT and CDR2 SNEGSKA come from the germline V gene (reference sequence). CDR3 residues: CSASQETQYF. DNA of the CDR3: TGCAGTGCTAGCCAAGAGACCCAGTACTTC.

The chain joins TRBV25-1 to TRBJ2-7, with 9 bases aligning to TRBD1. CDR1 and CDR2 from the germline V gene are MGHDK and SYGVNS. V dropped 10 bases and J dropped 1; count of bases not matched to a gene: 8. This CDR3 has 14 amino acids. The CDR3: CAIYRDRVSYEQYV. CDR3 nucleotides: TGTGCCATTTACCGGGACAGGGTTTCCTACGAGCAGTACGTC.

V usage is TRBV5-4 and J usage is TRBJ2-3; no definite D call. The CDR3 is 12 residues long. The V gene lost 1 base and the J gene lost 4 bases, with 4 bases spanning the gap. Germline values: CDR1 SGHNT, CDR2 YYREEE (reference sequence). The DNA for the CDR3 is TGTGCCAGCAGCTTGCGCTCAGATACGCAGTATTTT. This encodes CASSLRSDTQYF.

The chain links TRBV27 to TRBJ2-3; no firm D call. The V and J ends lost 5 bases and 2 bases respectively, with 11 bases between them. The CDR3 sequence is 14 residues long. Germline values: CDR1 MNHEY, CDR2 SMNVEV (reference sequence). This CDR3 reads CASSRNTITDTQYF. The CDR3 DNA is TGTGCCAGCAGTCGGAACACCATCACAGATACGCAGTATTTT.

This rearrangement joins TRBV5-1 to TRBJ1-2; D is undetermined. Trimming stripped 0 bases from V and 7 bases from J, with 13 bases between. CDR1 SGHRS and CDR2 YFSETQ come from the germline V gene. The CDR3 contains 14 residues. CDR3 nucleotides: TGCGCCAGCAGCTTGGGAGAGGGAGCTGGTGGCTACACCTTC. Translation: CASSLGEGAGGYTF.

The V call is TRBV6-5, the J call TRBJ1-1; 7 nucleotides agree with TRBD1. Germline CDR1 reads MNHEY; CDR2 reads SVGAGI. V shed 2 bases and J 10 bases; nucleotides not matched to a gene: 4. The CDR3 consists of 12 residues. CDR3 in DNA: TGTGCCAGCAGTTACCGACAGGGATCAGCTTTCTTT. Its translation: CASSYRQGSAFF.

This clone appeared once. CDR3 region: CASSLDREAFF. The CDR3 bases are TGTGCCAGCAGCTTAGACAGGGAAGCTTTCTTT. The chain links TRBV7-9 to TRBJ1-1; D perhaps matches TRBD1 (5 bases). Trimming shortened V by 1 base and J by 8 bases, and 5 bases separated the two germline ends. Germline V gene sequence: CDR1 SEHNR, CDR2 FQNEAQ (reference sequence). The CDR3 has 11 residues.

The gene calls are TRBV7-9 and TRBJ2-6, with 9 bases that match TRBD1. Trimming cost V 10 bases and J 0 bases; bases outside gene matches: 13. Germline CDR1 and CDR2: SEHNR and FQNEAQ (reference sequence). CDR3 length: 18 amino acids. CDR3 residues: CAKLVYGTGLSGANVLTF. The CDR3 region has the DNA TGTGCCAAATTAGTGTACGGGACAGGGCTCTCTGGGGCCAACGTCCTGACTTTC. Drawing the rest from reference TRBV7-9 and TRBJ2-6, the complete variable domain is DTGVSQNPRHKITKRGQNVTFRCDPISEHNRLYWYRQTLGQGPEFLTYFQNEAQLEKSRLLSDRFSAERPKGSFSTLEIQRTEQGDSAMYLCAKLVYGTGLSGANVLTFGAGSRLTVL.

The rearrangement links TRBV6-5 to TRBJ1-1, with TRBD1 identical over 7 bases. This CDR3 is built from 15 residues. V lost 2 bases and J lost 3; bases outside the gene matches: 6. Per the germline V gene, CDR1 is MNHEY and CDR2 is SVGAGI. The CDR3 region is CASSYADRADTEAFF. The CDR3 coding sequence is TGTGCCAGCAGTTACGCCGACAGGGCGGACACTGAAGCTTTCTTT.

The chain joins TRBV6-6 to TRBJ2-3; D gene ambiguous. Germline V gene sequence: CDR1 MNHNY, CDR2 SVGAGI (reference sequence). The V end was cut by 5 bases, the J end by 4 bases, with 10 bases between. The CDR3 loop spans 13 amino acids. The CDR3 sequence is CASSRTTADTQYF. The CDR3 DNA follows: TGTGCCAGCAGTCGTACAACGGCAGATACGCAGTATTTT.

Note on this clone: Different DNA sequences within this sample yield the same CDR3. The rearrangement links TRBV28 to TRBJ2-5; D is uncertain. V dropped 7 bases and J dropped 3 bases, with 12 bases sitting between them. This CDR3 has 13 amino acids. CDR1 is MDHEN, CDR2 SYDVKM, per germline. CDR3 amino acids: CASKHPSEETQYF. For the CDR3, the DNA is TGTGCCAGCAAACATCCCAGCGAAGAGACCCAGTACTTC.

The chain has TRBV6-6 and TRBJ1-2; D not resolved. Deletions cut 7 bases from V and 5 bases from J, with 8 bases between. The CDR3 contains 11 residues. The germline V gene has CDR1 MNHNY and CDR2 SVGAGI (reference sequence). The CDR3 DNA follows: TGTGCCAGCACTATCGGGTATGGCTACACCTTC. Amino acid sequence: CASTIGYGYTF.

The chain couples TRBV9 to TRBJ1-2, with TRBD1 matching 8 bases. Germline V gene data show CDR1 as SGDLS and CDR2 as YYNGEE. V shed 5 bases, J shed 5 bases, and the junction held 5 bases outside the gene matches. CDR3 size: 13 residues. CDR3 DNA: TGTGCCAGCAGTGCAGGGGGCGGGTATGGCTACACCTTC. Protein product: CASSAGGGYGYTF. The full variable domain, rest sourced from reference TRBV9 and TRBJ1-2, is DSGVTQTPKHLITATGQRVTLRCSPRSGDLSVYWYQQSLDQGLQFLIQYYNGEERAKGNILERFSAQQFPDLHSELNLSSLELGDSALYFCASSAGGGYGYTFGSGTRLTVV.

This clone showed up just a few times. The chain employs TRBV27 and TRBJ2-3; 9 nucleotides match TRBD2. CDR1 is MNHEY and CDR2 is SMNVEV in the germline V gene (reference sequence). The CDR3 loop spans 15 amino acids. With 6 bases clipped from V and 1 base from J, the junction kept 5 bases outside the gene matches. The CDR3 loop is CASRRAGGRTDTQYF. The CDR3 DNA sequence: TGTGCCAGCAGGAGAGCGGGGGGCCGCACAGATACGCAGTATTTT.

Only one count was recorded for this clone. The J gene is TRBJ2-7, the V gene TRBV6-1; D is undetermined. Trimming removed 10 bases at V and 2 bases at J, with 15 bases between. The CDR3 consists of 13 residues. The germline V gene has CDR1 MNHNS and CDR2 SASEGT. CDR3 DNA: TGTGCCACCACCCGTCTCCAAACCTACGAGCAGTACTTC. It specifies CATTRLQTYEQYF.

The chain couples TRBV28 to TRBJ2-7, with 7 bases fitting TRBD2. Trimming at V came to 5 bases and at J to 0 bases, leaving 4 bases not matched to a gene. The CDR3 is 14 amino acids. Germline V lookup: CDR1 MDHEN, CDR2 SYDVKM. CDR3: CASSPGGYSYEQYV. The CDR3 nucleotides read TGTGCCAGCAGTCCCGGGGGGTACTCCTACGAGCAGTACGTC.

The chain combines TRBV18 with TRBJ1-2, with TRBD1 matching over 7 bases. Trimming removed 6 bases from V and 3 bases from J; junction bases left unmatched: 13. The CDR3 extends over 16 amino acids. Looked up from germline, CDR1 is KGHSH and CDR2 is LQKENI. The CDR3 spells CASSGTDDLTHYGYTF. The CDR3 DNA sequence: TGTGCCAGCTCCGGGACAGACGATCTTACCCACTATGGCTACACCTTC.